This entry features one T cell receptor (beta chain) sequence. The antigen is not known. The CDR3 covers 15 residues. J gave up 7 bases and V 5 bases, and 10 bases lay outside the gene matches. Germline V gives CDR1 MNHNS, CDR2 SASEGT. This sample was taken from a study of cytotoxic CD8 clonotypes in ibrutinib-treated CLL. Study-level findings and limits: Public clonotypes (which were uncommon) either contracted or remained stable on treatment.

The repertoire was sequenced with immunoSEQ multiplex PCR; TCRdb's copy has only in-frame clones and lacks some. The table shows approximately 170,000 clones, with 88% occurring only once. Sequenced material: PBMCs, taken at disease progression, from a patient treated with ibrutinib. The sequence was collected from a human donor with chronic lymphocytic leukemia. The V call is TRBV6-1, the J call TRBJ2-7; 11 bases map to TRBD1. The CDR3 DNA follows: TGTGCCAGCAGTTCAAGGACAGGGGGCGCAGGGGAGCAGTACTTC. Translation: CASSSRTGGAGEQYF.